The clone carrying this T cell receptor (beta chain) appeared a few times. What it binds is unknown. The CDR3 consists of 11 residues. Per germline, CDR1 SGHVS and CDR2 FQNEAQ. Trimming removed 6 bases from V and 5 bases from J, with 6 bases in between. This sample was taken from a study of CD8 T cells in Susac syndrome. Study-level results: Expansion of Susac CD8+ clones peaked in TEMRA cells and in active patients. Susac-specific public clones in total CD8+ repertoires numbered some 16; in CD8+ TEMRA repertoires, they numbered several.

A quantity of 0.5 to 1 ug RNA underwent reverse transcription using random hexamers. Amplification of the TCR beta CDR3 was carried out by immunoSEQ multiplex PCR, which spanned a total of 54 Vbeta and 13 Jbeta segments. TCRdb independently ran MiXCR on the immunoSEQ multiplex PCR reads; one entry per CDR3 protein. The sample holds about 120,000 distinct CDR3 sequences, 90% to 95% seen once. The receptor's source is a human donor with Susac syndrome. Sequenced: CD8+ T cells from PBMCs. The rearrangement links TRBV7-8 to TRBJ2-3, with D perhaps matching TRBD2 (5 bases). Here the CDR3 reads CASSRGDTQYF. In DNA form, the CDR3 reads TGTGCCAGCAGTCGGGGAGATACGCAGTATTTT.